The next 16 T cell receptor beta chains were all read from a single sample in a study of blood T cell repertoires in COVID-19 (dated by TCRdb to about 2020). Library preparation was by the immunoSEQ multiplex PCR assay. This immuneACCESS table, as held by TCRdb, lists in-frame sequences with V and J called but not all clones. Of the missing ones, under half trace to an unresolved V gene in checked studies; the others have no known cause. The sample table records 98,000 or so clones; just over 85% of these occur just once. Roughly 2.5% of the sample belongs to the ten largest clones. Sequencing was carried out using peripheral blood. These TCRs come from a human donor in a cohort sampled during active COVID-19.

The chain employs TRBV15 and TRBJ2-5, with 9 bases fitting TRBD2. CDR1 LNHNV and CDR2 YYDKDF come from the germline V gene (reference sequence). V lost 4 bases and J lost 2; bases outside the gene matches: 5. The CDR3 is 15 amino acids. CDR3 in amino acids: CATSTGLAKQETQYF. The CDR3 nucleotides are TGTGCCACCAGCACCGGACTAGCGAAACAAGAGACCCAGTACTTC.

This chain's CDR3 is CASSLDSANTGELFF. DNA of the CDR3: TGCGCCAGCAGCCTCGACAGCGCGAACACCGGGGAGCTGTTTTTT. This chain connects TRBV5-1 to TRBJ2-2, with D tentatively TRBD1 (5 bases). CDR1 SGHRS and CDR2 YFSETQ come from the germline V gene. Trimming removed 4 bases from V and 0 bases from J, with 10 bases in between. The CDR3 contains 15 residues.

CDR3 bases: TGTGCCAGCAGTTACTCTGCCAGGCGGGGGACTGAAGCTTTCTTT. Translating gives CASSYSARRGTEAFF. V and J are TRBV6-5 and TRBJ1-1; D is possibly TRBD1 (5 bases). The CDR3 length is 15 residues. Germline V lookup: CDR1 MNHEY, CDR2 SVGAGI. Trimming left V 0 bases short and J 5 bases short, with 13 bases between.

The chain couples TRBV11-2 to TRBJ2-7, with D possibly being TRBD2 (6 bases). Germline CDR1 SGHAT, CDR2 FQNNGV. The CDR3 consists of 16 residues. Trimming stripped 7 bases from V and 0 bases from J, with 19 bases between. The CDR3: CASTPPRGGGSYEQYF. CDR3 sequence (DNA): TGTGCCAGCACCCCCCCGCGGGGTGGGGGCTCCTACGAGCAGTACTTC.

The rearrangement joins TRBV2 to TRBJ1-5; 7 bases are a match to TRBD1. The CDR3 loop spans 15 amino acids. From germline, CDR1 is SNHLY and CDR2 FYNNEI. V shed 3 bases, J shed 1 base, and the junction held 3 bases outside the gene matches. The CDR3 DNA follows: TGTGCCAGCAGTGACGGGACAGTAAGCAATCAGCCCCAGCATTTT. Encoded protein: CASSDGTVSNQPQHF.

V is TRBV25-1 and J is TRBJ2-3; 13 positions agree with TRBD2. Trimming at V came to 6 bases and at J to 2 bases, leaving 5 bases not matched to a gene. The length of the CDR3 is 16 residues. Germline V gene sequence: CDR1 MGHDK, CDR2 SYGVNS. CDR3 in amino acids: CASRPGLAGHTDTQYF. CDR3 DNA sequence: TGTGCCAGCAGGCCGGGACTAGCGGGACACACAGATACGCAGTATTTT.

Worth noting for this clone: The identical CDR3 is also encoded by other nucleotide sequences in the sample. The chain employs TRBV11-3 and TRBJ1-1, with no clear D. This CDR3 spans 13 amino acids. V dropped 5 bases and J dropped 1 base, with 8 bases sitting between them. Looked up from germline, CDR1 is SGHNT and CDR2 is YENEEA. In nucleotides, the CDR3 is TGTGCCAGCAGCCTCGGGAGGAACACTGAAGCTTTCTTT. Its translation is CASSLGRNTEAFF.

The V call is TRBV9, the J call TRBJ2-3; D is possibly TRBD2 (8 bases). V was clipped by 8 bases and J by 3 bases, with 25 bases between them. The CDR3 sequence is 17 residues long. Germline V CDR1 and CDR2: SGDLS, YYNGEE. CDR3 sequence: CASGDSRTSQGTDTQYF. DNA of the CDR3: TGTGCCAGTGGGGACAGTCGGACTAGCCAAGGTACAGATACGCAGTATTTT. Full variable domain (outside the CDR3, taken from reference TRBV9 and TRBJ2-3): DSGVTQTPKHLITATGQRVTLRCSPRSGDLSVYWYQQSLDQGLQFLIQYYNGEERAKGNILERFSAQQFPDLHSELNLSSLELGDSALYFCASGDSRTSQGTDTQYFGPGTRLTVL.

This clone was counted a few times. This rearrangement joins TRBV5-5 to TRBJ1-5; D gene ambiguous. CDR3 length: 13 amino acids. V lost 2 bases and J lost 0, with 3 bases in between. CDR1 is SGHKS and CDR2 is YYEKEE in the germline V gene (reference sequence). The CDR3 region is CASSFSSNQPQHF. The CDR3 bases are TGTGCCAGCAGCTTTAGTAGCAATCAGCCCCAGCATTTT. The full variable domain, with the rest looked up from reference TRBV5-5 and TRBJ1-5, is DAGVTQSPTHLIKTRGQQVTLRCSPISGHKSVSWYQQVLGQGPQFIFQYYEKEERGRGNFPDRFSARQFPNYSSELNVNALLLGDSALYLCASSFSSNQPQHFGDGTRLSIL.

This rearrangement joins TRBV2 to TRBJ1-1; no clear D. Trimming took off 4 bases at V and 3 bases at J, with 9 bases between the two ends. CDR3 length equals 13 residues. CDR1 is SNHLY, CDR2 FYNNEI, per germline. The CDR3 spells CASSGASDTEAFF. In DNA, the CDR3 is TGTGCCAGCAGTGGTGCGTCGGACACTGAAGCTTTCTTT. The whole variable domain, filled in from reference TRBV2 and TRBJ1-1, reads EPEVTQTPSHQVTQMGQEVILRCVPISNHLYFYWYRQILGQKVEFLVSFYNNEISEKSEIFDDQFSVERPDGSNFTLKIRSTKLEDSAMYFCASSGASDTEAFFGQGTRLTVV.

This chain uses TRBV5-1 with TRBJ2-1, with 7 bases lining up with TRBD1. Germline loops: CDR1 SGHRS, CDR2 YFSETQ. The CDR3 covers 15 residues. The V and J ends lost 2 bases and 7 bases, in that order; junction bases with no gene match: 9. CDR3 region: CASSFTGESLNEQFF. CDR3 DNA: TGCGCCAGCAGCTTTACAGGGGAATCCCTGAATGAGCAGTTCTTC.

CDR3 nucleotides: TGTGCCAGCAGTCACGGACAGGGGAAGGAGTGGGAGACCCAGTACTTC. Residues: CASSHGQGKEWETQYF. The chain combines TRBV28 with TRBJ2-5; TRBD1 matches at 9 bases. CDR1 and CDR2 (germline): MDHEN, SYDVKM. This CDR3 is 16 amino acids long. V gave up 5 bases and J gave up 5 bases; unmatched junction bases: 12.

The chain uses TRBV7-9 and TRBJ1-2; D uncertain. Deletions cut 2 bases from V and 3 bases from J, with 10 bases between. Germline CDR1 SEHNR, CDR2 FQNEAQ (reference sequence). This CDR3 has 14 residues. CDR3 bases: TGTGCCAGCAGCTTACGAGCAGGCGACTATGGCTACACCTTC. Its protein is CASSLRAGDYGYTF.

This chain uses TRBV18 with TRBJ2-5; D perhaps matches TRBD2 (5 bases). V gave up 4 bases and J gave up 5 bases, with 17 bases separating them. This CDR3 is built from 15 residues. Germline CDR1 KGHSH, CDR2 LQKENI. The CDR3 region is CASSQASDLRETQYF. CDR3 nucleotides: TGTGCCAGCTCACAAGCCTCGGACTTGAGGGAGACCCAGTACTTC. The whole variable domain, filled in from reference TRBV18 and TRBJ2-5, reads NAGVMQNPRHLVRRRGQEARLRCSPMKGHSHVYWYRQLPEEGLKFMVYLQKENIIDESGMPKERFSAEFPKEGPSILRIQQVVRGDSAAYFCASSQASDLRETQYFGPGTRLLVL.

The rearrangement joins TRBV4-2 to TRBJ1-3; D gene unclear. This CDR3 is 16 amino acids long. The V gene's germline CDR1 is LGHNA and CDR2 YNFKEQ. Trimming took off 0 bases at V and 0 bases at J, with 9 bases between the two ends. The CDR3 region is CASSQDRSSSGNTIYF. The CDR3 DNA reads as TGTGCCAGCAGCCAAGATAGGAGTAGCTCTGGAAACACCATATATTTT.

This clone was picked up a small number of times. The chain recombines TRBV2 with TRBJ1-2; D perhaps matches TRBD1 (5 bases). Trimming stripped 8 bases from V and 2 bases from J, with 9 bases between. Germline V gives CDR1 SNHLY, CDR2 FYNNEI. CDR3 length equals 12 residues. CDR3 residues: CASGRENYGYTF. CDR3 in DNA: TGTGCCAGCGGCAGGGAAAACTATGGCTACACCTTC.